The source of this TCR beta chain is a study of blood T cell repertoires in COVID-19. For the study at large: From the United States, Italy and Spain came samples of acute and convalescent COVID-19.

Germline assignment: CDR1 MGHRA and CDR2 YSYEKL. The CDR3 has 15 amino acids. V was trimmed by 4 bases and J by 3 bases, leaving 13 bases between them. The cohort comprised adults aged about 18 to 100 years residing in approximately 22 US areas. Recovery meant two consecutive negative NP/OP PCR tests, professional clearance, or resolved symptoms. Only in-frame clones appear in the TCRdb table, and some are missing; sequencing was by immunoSEQ multiplex PCR. The repertoire holds roughly 230,000 clones, with roughly four fifths as singletons. This TCR was sampled from a man aged 45 to 65 who had recovered from COVID-19. Sequenced sample: PBMCs or T cells enriched from blood (not recorded which). The chain uses TRBV4-1 and TRBJ2-4; D gene uncertain. CDR3 sequence: CASSPSLRLKNIQYF. DNA of the CDR3: TGCGCCAGCAGCCCCTCACTTCGCCTCAAAAACATTCAGTACTTC.